The present T cell receptor beta chain was sequenced within a study of blood T cell repertoires in COVID-19. The data were produced by immunoSEQ multiplex PCR, yet TCRdb's version contains in-frame clones alone and is incomplete. Of just over 650,000 clones in the sample, 80% to 90% were seen once. Trimming took 6 bases from V and 8 from J, leaving 19 bases between them. Per the germline V gene, CDR1 is DFQATT and CDR2 is SNEGSKA (reference sequence). The CDR3 is 13 residues long. The clonotype was recovered from a woman between 18 and 29 years old with acute or convalescent COVID-19. Material for sequencing was peripheral blood. The V and J genes are TRBV20-1 and TRBJ1-2; maybe TRBD1 (6 bases). The CDR3 DNA reads as TGCAGTGCCAGTACCAGGGGTCTTTGGGGCTACACCTTC. This codes for CSASTRGLWGYTF.